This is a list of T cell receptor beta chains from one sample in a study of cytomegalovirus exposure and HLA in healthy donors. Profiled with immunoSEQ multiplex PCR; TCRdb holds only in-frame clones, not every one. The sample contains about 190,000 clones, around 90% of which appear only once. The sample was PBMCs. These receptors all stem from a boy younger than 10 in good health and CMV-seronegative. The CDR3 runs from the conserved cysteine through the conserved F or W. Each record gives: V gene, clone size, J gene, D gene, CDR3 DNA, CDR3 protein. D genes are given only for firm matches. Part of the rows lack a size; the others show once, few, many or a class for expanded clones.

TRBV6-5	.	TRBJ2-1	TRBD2	TGTGCCAGCAGTTACGCGGGGGTACCCAGTGAGCAGTTCTTC	CASSYAGVPSEQFF
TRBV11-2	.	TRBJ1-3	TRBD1	TGTGCCAGCAGCTTAGGGGACAGGGCAGCCTCTGGAAACACCATATATTTT	CASSLGDRAASGNTIYF
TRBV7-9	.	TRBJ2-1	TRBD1	TGTGCCAGCAGCTTCTATTCAGGGGGCTCCTCCTACAATGAGCAGTTCTTC	CASSFYSGGSSYNEQFF
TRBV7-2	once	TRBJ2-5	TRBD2	TGTGCCAGCAGCATACCGGGACTAGCGGGAGGCGTGGGAAAGACCCAGTACTTC	CASSIPGLAGGVGKTQYF
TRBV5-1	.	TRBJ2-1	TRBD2	TGCGCCAGCAGGTCTAGCGGGGCTGAGCAGTTCTTC	CASRSSGAEQFF
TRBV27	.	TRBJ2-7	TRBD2	TGTGCCAGCAGTTTCGTTGGCGGGAGTGGGTCCTACGAGCAGTACTTC	CASSFVGGSGSYEQYF
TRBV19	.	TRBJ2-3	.	TGTGCCAGTAGTATCGGGGGTATTATTAGCACAGATACGCAGTATTTT	CASSIGGIISTDTQYF
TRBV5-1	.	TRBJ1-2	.	TGCGCCAGCAGCTTGTGGGAGGGTAATGGCTACACCTTC	CASSLWEGNGYTF
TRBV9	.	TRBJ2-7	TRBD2	TGTGCCAGCAGCGAGGGACTAGCGGCCGAGCAGTACTTC	CASSEGLAAEQYF
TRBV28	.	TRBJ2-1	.	TGTGCCAGCAGGACGGGGGTCCATGAGCAGTTCTTC	CASRTGVHEQFF
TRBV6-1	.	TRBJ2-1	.	TGTGCCAGCAGTGAAGGGGGACTCTCCTACAATGAGCAGTTCTTC	CASSEGGLSYNEQFF
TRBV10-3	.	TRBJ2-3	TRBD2	TGTGCCATCAGCGGAGCGGGAGGCTTTGAGGAAGATACGCAGTATTTT	CAISGAGGFEEDTQYF
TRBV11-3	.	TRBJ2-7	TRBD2	TGTGCCAGCAGCTTCATTACTAGCGGGAGGGCCAAGGACCCCTACGAGCAGTACTTC	CASSFITSGRAKDPYEQYF
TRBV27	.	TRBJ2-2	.	TGTGCCAGCAGTCCGCGGACTAACACCGGGGAGCTGTTTTTT	CASSPRTNTGELFF
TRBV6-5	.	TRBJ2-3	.	TGTGCCAGCAGTTACTCGACATCAGATACGCAGTATTTT	CASSYSTSDTQYF
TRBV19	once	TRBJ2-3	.	TGTGCCAGTAGAATCCTCGCGGGACCCGATACGCAGTATTTT	CASRILAGPDTQYF
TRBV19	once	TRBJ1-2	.	TGTGCCAGTAGTCCGCGGGGGCGCGATCCCAGATTGGGCTATGGCTACACCTTC	CASSPRGRDPRLGYGYTF
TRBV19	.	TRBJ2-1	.	TGTGCCAGTAGTCCCCCAGGGGAATTGACCAATGAGCAGTTCTTC	CASSPPGELTNEQFF
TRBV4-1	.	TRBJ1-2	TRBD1	TGCGCCAGCAGCCAAATTACGACAGGGGTTGATGGCTACACCTTC	CASSQITTGVDGYTF
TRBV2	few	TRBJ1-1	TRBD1	TGTGCCAGCAGTGAAGCTTTACAGGGGAAGACTTTCTTT	CASSEALQGKTFF
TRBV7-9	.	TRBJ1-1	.	TGTGCCAGCAGCCCCCACTCGGGGATGGAAACTGAAGCTTTCTTT	CASSPHSGMETEAFF
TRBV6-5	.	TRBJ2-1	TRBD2	TGTGCCAGCAGTTATGCGGGGGGAAAACTCTACAATGAGCAGTTCTTC	CASSYAGGKLYNEQFF
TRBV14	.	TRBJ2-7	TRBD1	TGTGCCAGCAGCTTTAGGACAGGGTTCCACGAGCAGTACTTC	CASSFRTGFHEQYF
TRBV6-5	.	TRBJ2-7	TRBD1	TGTGCCAGCAGTCCGGGACAGTACACCTACGAGCAGTACTTC	CASSPGQYTYEQYF
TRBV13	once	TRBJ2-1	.	TGTGCCAGCAGCCCTTTCGGGGGAGTTGATGAGCAGTTCTTC	CASSPFGGVDEQFF
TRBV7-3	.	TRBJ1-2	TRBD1	TGTGCCAGCAGCTGGACAGGATCCACTAACTATGGCTACACCTTC	CASSWTGSTNYGYTF
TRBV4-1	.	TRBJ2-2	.	TGCGCCAGCAGCCAAGATAGTTCGTTGCGGGAGCTGTTTTTT	CASSQDSSLRELFF
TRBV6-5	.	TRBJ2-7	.	TGTGCCAGCCAGCTGACTAGAGGCTACGAGCAGTACTTC	CASQLTRGYEQYF
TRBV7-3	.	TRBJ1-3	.	TGTGCCAGCAGCTTGGAACAGGGAGGGAACACCATATATTTT	CASSLEQGGNTIYF
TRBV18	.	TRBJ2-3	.	TGTGCCAGCTCAGGGGGCGGCACAGATACGCAGTATTTT	CASSGGGTDTQYF
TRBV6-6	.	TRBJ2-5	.	TGTGCCAGCAGTTACGGGCAGGGGAGGGGGACCCAGTACTTC	CASSYGQGRGTQYF
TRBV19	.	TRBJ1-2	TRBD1	TGTGCCAGTCTTTACCCCCCGGGACAGGCCTTGGAAGGCTACACCTTC	CASLYPPGQALEGYTF
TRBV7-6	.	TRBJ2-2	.	TGTGCCAGCAGCTTACGCAGGGGCGCTACCGGGGAGCTGTTTTTT	CASSLRRGATGELFF
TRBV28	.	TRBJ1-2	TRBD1	TGTGCCAGCACCCTAACAGGGGCGGTCCTACTCGATGGCTACACCTTC	CASTLTGAVLLDGYTF
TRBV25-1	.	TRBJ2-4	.	TGTGCCAGCAGTGAGTCTAACATTCAGTACTTC	CASSESNIQYF
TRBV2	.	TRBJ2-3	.	TGTGCCAGCAGTGAAGCGGGGGGGCCCACAGATACGCAGTATTTT	CASSEAGGPTDTQYF
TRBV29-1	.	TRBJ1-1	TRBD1	TGCAGCGTCCAACGATGGCGGACAGGGAACACTGAAGCTTTCTTT	CSVQRWRTGNTEAFF
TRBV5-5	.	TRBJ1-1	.	TGTGCCAGCAGCTTGGCGGGAGGCACGGACACTGAAGCTTTCTTT	CASSLAGGTDTEAFF
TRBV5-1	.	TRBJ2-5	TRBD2	TGCGCCAGCAGCTTGAGCGGGGAAGAGACCCAGTACTTC	CASSLSGEETQYF
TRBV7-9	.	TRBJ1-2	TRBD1	TGTTCCAGCTCCATAGGGACAGGGAAAAGTGGCTACACCTTC	CSSSIGTGKSGYTF
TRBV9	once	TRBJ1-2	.	TGTGCCAGCAGCCCGGAGGGCTATGGCTACACCTTC	CASSPEGYGYTF
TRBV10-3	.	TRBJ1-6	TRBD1	TGTGCCATCAGTGATCCCACACAGGGGGTTAATTCACCCCTCCACTTT	CAISDPTQGVNSPLHF
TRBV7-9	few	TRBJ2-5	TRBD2	TGTGCCAGCAGCTTAGGGGCTAGCGGGGACCAAGAGACCCAGTACTTC	CASSLGASGDQETQYF
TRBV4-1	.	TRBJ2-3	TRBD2	TGCGCCAGCTCCGTCCTAGCGGGGGGGCAGGATACGCAGTATTTT	CASSVLAGGQDTQYF
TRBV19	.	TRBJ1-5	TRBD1	TGTGCCAGTAGTGGTACAGGGGGCAATCAGCCCCAGCATTTT	CASSGTGGNQPQHF
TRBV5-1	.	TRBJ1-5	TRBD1	TGCGCCAGCAGCCGGACAGGGTCTGATCAGCCCCAGCATTTT	CASSRTGSDQPQHF
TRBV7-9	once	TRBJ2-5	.	TGTGCCAGCAAAGAGGCCGAGCAAGAGACCCAGTACTTC	CASKEAEQETQYF
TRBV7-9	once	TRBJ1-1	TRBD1	TGTGCCAGCAGCTTAGGTTGGGACAGGGACGCTTTCTTT	CASSLGWDRDAFF
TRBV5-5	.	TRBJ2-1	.	TGTGCCAGTTCCCGGGACTGGGGTATCGTCAATGAGCAGTTCTTC	CASSRDWGIVNEQFF
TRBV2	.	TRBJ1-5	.	TGTGCCAGCACGGGACACAATCAGCCCCAGCATTTT	CASTGHNQPQHF
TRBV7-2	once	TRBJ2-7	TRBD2	TGTGCCAGCAGCTTATATCCCGGACTAGCGGGGGGGAGCTCCTACGAGCAGTACTTC	CASSLYPGLAGGSSYEQYF
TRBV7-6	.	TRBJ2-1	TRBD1	TGTGCCAGCAGCTTATTGACGGGACAGGGGATCAATGAGCAGTTCTTC	CASSLLTGQGINEQFF
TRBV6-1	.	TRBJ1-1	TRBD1	TGTGCCAGCAGGGAACAGGGGTTCACTGAAGCTTTCTTT	CASREQGFTEAFF
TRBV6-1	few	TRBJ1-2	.	TGTGCCAGCAGTGAAGCTTTACAGGGCCTCTATGGCTACACCTTC	CASSEALQGLYGYTF
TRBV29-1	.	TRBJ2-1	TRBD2	TGCAGCGCTAGCGGAAACAATGAGCAGTTCTTC	CSASGNNEQFF
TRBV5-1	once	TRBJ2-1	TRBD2	TGCGCCAGCAGCGGGTCTAGCGGGACATACAATGAGCAGTTCTTC	CASSGSSGTYNEQFF
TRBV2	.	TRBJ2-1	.	TGTGCCTGCACAGGGGCAAGCGGGGTAGAGTACAATGAGCAGTTCTTC	CACTGASGVEYNEQFF
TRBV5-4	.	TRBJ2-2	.	TGTGCCAGCAGCATCCAGGGACATCTCGGGGAGCTGTTTTTT	CASSIQGHLGELFF
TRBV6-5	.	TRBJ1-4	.	TGTGCCAGCAGTATCCGGGGGACTAATGAAAAACTGTTTTTT	CASSIRGTNEKLFF
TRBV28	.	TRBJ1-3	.	TGTGCCAGCAGCTCAGGGTCACCTGGAAACACCATATATTTT	CASSSGSPGNTIYF